Each of the 24 T cell receptor beta chains below was sequenced from the same sample in a study of siplizumab effects on memory and regulatory T cells. TCRdb's table, derived via immunoSEQ multiplex PCR, lists solely in-frame clones and lacks some. The sample contains 99,000 or so clones, over 90% of which appear only once. Sample: non-Treg CD4+ T cells sorted from blood. These receptors all stem from a human donor in good health.

The chain couples TRBV5-1 to TRBJ1-1, with a weak D call TRBD1 (6 bases). Trimming stripped 5 bases from V and 5 bases from J, with 22 bases between. The CDR3 totals 16 residues. Per the germline V gene, CDR1 is SGHRS and CDR2 is YFSETQ. The CDR3 here is CASRKTTGGVGTEAFF. CDR3 sequence (DNA): TGCGCCAGCAGAAAAACGACGGGGGGCGTAGGAACTGAAGCTTTCTTT.

The J gene is TRBJ1-5, the V gene TRBV28, with 8 bases that match TRBD1. Germline V gives CDR1 MDHEN, CDR2 SYDVKM. V gave up 8 bases and J gave up 0 bases; unmatched junction bases: 9. This CDR3 has 16 amino acids. This CDR3 is CASEDRGYYSNQPQHF. The CDR3 coding sequence is TGTGCCAGCGAAGACAGGGGATATTATAGCAATCAGCCCCAGCATTTT. Full variable domain (outside the CDR3, taken from reference TRBV28 and TRBJ1-5): DVKVTQSSRYLVKRTGEKVFLECVQDMDHENMFWYRQDPGLGLRLIYFSYDVKMKEKGDIPEGYSVSREKKERFSLILESASTNQTSMYLCASEDRGYYSNQPQHFGDGTRLSIL.

The chain is built from TRBV5-5 and TRBJ1-2; the D is unclear. Trimming took 0 bases from V and 8 from J, leaving 11 bases between them. Germline V gene sequence: CDR1 SGHKS, CDR2 YYEKEE (reference sequence). The CDR3 sequence is 13 residues long. This CDR3 reads CASSLVGEGGYTF. CDR3 sequence (DNA): TGTGCCAGCAGCTTGGTTGGGGAAGGAGGCTACACCTTC.

The rearrangement links TRBV5-1 to TRBJ2-2; tentatively, D is TRBD1 (6 bases). This CDR3 is built from 17 residues. Germline V CDR1 and CDR2: SGHRS, YFSETQ. The ends were cut back, 2 bases at V and 2 bases at J, with 16 bases in the middle. As DNA, the CDR3 is TGCGCCAGCAGCTTCGTATTATCAGGGGCTAACACCGGGGAGCTGTTTTTT. Its protein product is CASSFVLSGANTGELFF.

J is TRBJ2-2 and V is TRBV11-3, with D maybe TRBD2 (6 bases). CDR3 length: 15 residues. From germline, CDR1 is SGHNT and CDR2 YENEEA. Trimming removed 5 bases from V and 1 base from J, with 11 bases in between. The CDR3 DNA sequence: TGTGCCAGCAGCCCCGGGAGCCTGAACACCGGGGAGCTGTTTTTT. Translating it yields CASSPGSLNTGELFF.

The rearrangement links TRBV6-1 to TRBJ2-1, with D tentatively TRBD2 (5 bases). CDR1 MNHNS and CDR2 SASEGT come from the germline V gene. V was cut by 5 bases and J by 11 bases, with 13 bases left in between. The CDR3 totals 12 residues. The DNA of the CDR3 is TGTGCCAGCAGTTTAATTCGGGATAAGCAGTTCTTC. This encodes CASSLIRDKQFF.

This chain uses TRBV30 with TRBJ2-7, with 13 positions matching TRBD2. This CDR3 is built from 14 residues. V lost 2 bases to trimming and J lost 6 bases; unmatched junction nucleotides: 4. Germline CDR1 reads GTSNPN; CDR2 reads SVGIG (reference sequence). CDR3 region: CAWSSGLAGVEQYF. Written as DNA, the CDR3 is TGTGCCTGGAGTTCAGGACTAGCGGGAGTCGAGCAGTACTTC.

The rearrangement links TRBV10-3 to TRBJ2-1, with 13 bases matching TRBD2. This CDR3 has 15 amino acids. The V gene's germline CDR1 is ENHRY and CDR2 SYGVKD. J was trimmed by 9 bases and V by 6 bases; bases with no gene match: 8. CDR3 sequence (DNA): TGTGCCATCAGCGACGGACTAGCGGGAGAAGGTGAGCAGTTCTTC. This gives the protein CAISDGLAGEGEQFF.

This rearrangement joins TRBV28 to TRBJ2-3; 13 bases align to TRBD2. Germline values: CDR1 MDHEN, CDR2 SYDVKM. The CDR3 covers 16 residues. The V and J ends lost 8 bases and 2 bases, in that order; junction bases with no gene match: 7. This chain's CDR3 is CASGLGLAGPTDTQYF. The CDR3 nucleotides read TGTGCCAGCGGCCTGGGACTAGCGGGGCCCACAGATACGCAGTATTTT.

This clone occurred a few times. CDR3 DNA: TGTGCCAGCAGACTCCGGGAGGGTGTAAAGGCTTTCTTT. The encoded protein is CASRLREGVKAFF. This chain connects TRBV19 to TRBJ1-1; D gene ambiguous. The V and J ends lost 9 bases and 11 bases respectively, with 22 bases between them. CDR1 LNHDA and CDR2 SQIVND come from the germline V gene (reference sequence). The CDR3 totals 13 residues.

The genes are TRBV19 and TRBJ2-3; D gene unclear. The V end was cut by 7 bases, the J end by 6 bases, with 17 bases between. In germline, CDR1 is LNHDA, CDR2 SQIVND (reference sequence). CDR3 length equals 14 residues. The CDR3 protein is CASTVSRGRDTQYF. CDR3 nucleotides: TGTGCCAGTACAGTATCGCGAGGTCGTGATACGCAGTATTTT.

J is TRBJ2-1 and V is TRBV19; the D gene is possibly TRBD2 (7 bases). Germline V gene data show CDR1 as LNHDA and CDR2 as SQIVND (reference sequence). The CDR3 is 15 amino acids. Between the trimmed V and J ends, which lost 7 bases and 7 bases, there was a span of 20 bases. CDR3 in DNA: TGTGCCAGTATCCGGGGGGCAGGGGAATGGAATGAGCAGTTCTTC. Translated, it gives CASIRGAGEWNEQFF. Full variable domain (remainder filled in from reference TRBV19 and TRBJ2-1): DGGITQSPKYLFRKEGQNVTLSCEQNLNHDAMYWYRQDPGQGLRLIYYSQIVNDFQKGDIAEGYSVSREKKESFPLTVTSAQKNPTAFYLCASIRGAGEWNEQFFGPGTRLTVL.

The V gene is TRBV5-6, the J gene TRBJ1-5; no firm D call. The length of the CDR3 is 12 residues. Germline V gene sequence: CDR1 SGHDT, CDR2 YYEEEE. V shed 1 base and J shed 4 bases, with 3 bases lying between them. CDR3 DNA: TGTGCCAGCAGCTTGTGGAATCAGCCCCAGCATTTT. Protein sequence: CASSLWNQPQHF.

V is TRBV19 and J is TRBJ2-4; TRBD2 matches 9 bases. V lost 4 bases and J lost 6; bases outside the gene matches: 10. Germline V lookup: CDR1 LNHDA, CDR2 SQIVND (reference sequence). CDR3 length: 16 residues. The CDR3 protein is CASSTGTSIALNIQYF. For the CDR3, the DNA is TGTGCCAGTAGTACGGGGACTAGCATCGCGTTAAACATTCAGTACTTC. The full variable domain, with the rest looked up from reference TRBV19 and TRBJ2-4, is DGGITQSPKYLFRKEGQNVTLSCEQNLNHDAMYWYRQDPGQGLRLIYYSQIVNDFQKGDIAEGYSVSREKKESFPLTVTSAQKNPTAFYLCASSTGTSIALNIQYFGAGTRLSVL.

This clone was seen only once. The chain combines TRBV28 with TRBJ2-3; no clear D. Trimming took 2 bases from V and 0 from J, leaving 18 bases between them. Germline lookup yields CDR1 MDHEN and CDR2 SYDVKM. CDR3 length: 18 residues. The CDR3 sequence is CASSLLRLEWFSTDTQYF. In DNA, the CDR3 is TGTGCCAGCAGTTTACTTCGCCTCGAGTGGTTCAGCACAGATACGCAGTATTTT.

This chain uses TRBV7-3 with TRBJ2-2; D is undetermined. Germline-derived CDR1 and CDR2 are SGHTA and FQGTGA. The V end was cut by 6 bases, the J end by 1 base, with 6 bases between. The CDR3 totals 13 residues. CDR3 sequence: CASSSMNTGELFF. CDR3 DNA sequence: TGTGCCAGCAGTAGCATGAACACCGGGGAGCTGTTTTTT. Using reference TRBV7-3 and TRBJ2-2 for the parts outside the CDR3, the full variable domain is GAGVSQTPSNKVTEKGKYVELRCDPISGHTALYWYRQSLGQGPEFLIYFQGTGAADDSGLPNDRFFAVRPEGSVSTLKIQRTERGDSAVYLCASSSMNTGELFFGEGSRLTVL.

The rearrangement links TRBV19 to TRBJ2-7; no definite D call. The germline CDR1 and CDR2 sequences are LNHDA and SQIVND (reference sequence). Deletions cut 3 bases from V and 5 bases from J, with 14 bases between. This CDR3 comprises 14 residues. This CDR3 reads CASSIGFSSNEQYF. CDR3 bases: TGTGCCAGTAGTATCGGTTTCTCCTCGAACGAGCAGTACTTC.

The chain employs TRBV25-1 and TRBJ2-5; 7 bases map to TRBD1. The trim removed 6 bases at V and 4 bases at J, leaving 5 bases unmatched. This CDR3 region has 13 residues. The germline V gene has CDR1 MGHDK and CDR2 SYGVNS. The CDR3 nucleotides read TGTGCCAGCAGAAGACAGGGCGGAGAGACCCAGTACTTC. Translated: CASRRQGGETQYF. Combining the CDR3 with reference TRBV25-1 and TRBJ2-5 gives the whole variable domain EADIYQTPRYLVIGTGKKITLECSQTMGHDKMYWYQQDPGMELHLIHYSYGVNSTEKGDLSSESTVSRIRTEHFPLTLESARPSHTSQYLCASRRQGGETQYFGPGTRLLVL.

The V gene is TRBV7-3, the J gene TRBJ2-1; D not resolved. Trimming stripped 1 base from V and 15 bases from J, with 10 bases between. The CDR3 runs 11 residues. Per germline, CDR1 SGHTA and CDR2 FQGTGA. This CDR3 is CASSLNGPWFF. CDR3 nucleotide sequence: TGTGCCAGCAGCTTAAACGGGCCATGGTTCTTC.

This chain joins TRBV28 and TRBJ1-6; D gene unclear. This CDR3 is built from 15 residues. The V end lost 0 bases, the J end lost 7 bases, and 10 bases lay between the germline ends. Germline lookup yields CDR1 MDHEN and CDR2 SYDVKM. The CDR3 bases are TGTGCCAGCAGTTTATGGAATCAGAAGAATTCACCCCTCCACTTT. Amino acids: CASSLWNQKNSPLHF.

This sequence joins TRBV10-2 and TRBJ1-2; TRBD1 matches at 9 bases. There are 15 residues in the CDR3. The germline V gene encodes CDR1 WSHSY and CDR2 SAAADI. Trimming cost V 6 bases and J 2 bases; bases outside gene matches: 7. The CDR3 DNA is TGCGCCAGCAGGTTCTCCGGGACAGGGAACTATGGCTACACCTTC. Translated: CASRFSGTGNYGYTF.

The chain combines TRBV29-1 with TRBJ2-1; TRBD1 matches 8 bases. Germline V gene sequence: CDR1 SQVTM, CDR2 ANQGSEA. This CDR3 region has 13 residues. In DNA, the CDR3 is TGCAGTGGAGGACAGGGTTTTTCCAATGAGCAGTTCTTC. Translating it yields CSGGQGFSNEQFF.

The gene calls are TRBV5-1 and TRBJ2-7; 12 positions match TRBD2. CDR1 SGHRS and CDR2 YFSETQ come from the germline V gene. The CDR3 covers 17 residues. V gave up 0 bases and J gave up 1 base; unmatched junction bases: 5. The CDR3 spells CASSLGAGTSGSYEQYF. The CDR3 DNA reads TGCGCCAGCAGCTTGGGGGCCGGGACTAGCGGGTCCTACGAGCAGTACTTC.

The chain combines TRBV5-1 with TRBJ2-3; TRBD2 matches 8 bases. From germline, CDR1 is SGHRS and CDR2 YFSETQ. With 0 bases clipped from V and 1 base from J, the junction kept 1 base outside the gene matches. The CDR3 loop spans 15 amino acids. The CDR3 spells CASSLDGRGTDTQYF. The CDR3 DNA reads TGCGCCAGCAGCTTGGACGGGAGGGGCACAGATACGCAGTATTTT.